This paragraph covers one T cell receptor beta chain sequence. Repertoires were generated with immunoSEQ multiplex PCR, while TCRdb's copy carries only in-frame clones and drops some. The sample has around 16,000 clones, 83% seen once. V dropped 5 bases and J dropped 3 bases, with 14 bases sitting between them. The CDR3 is made up of 15 amino acids. Germline V gives CDR1 MNHEY, CDR2 SVGAGI. The data were taken from a study of T cell changes during pregnancy in multiple sclerosis. This sequence joins TRBV6-5 and TRBJ1-3, with unresolved D. The sample was CD8+ T cells from peripheral blood mononuclear cells, taken after pregnancy. This clonotype originated in a female donor in good health, enrolled as a control in a pregnancy study. CDR3 DNA sequence: TGTGCCAGCAGTCATGACACGGATCGTGGAAACACCATATATTTT. Translating it yields CASSHDTDRGNTIYF.